The 9 T cell receptor beta chains reported below all come from one sample, sequenced in a study of cytomegalovirus exposure and HLA in healthy donors. The data were produced by immunoSEQ multiplex PCR, yet TCRdb's version contains in-frame clones alone and is incomplete. This sample has 200,000 to 300,000 clones, with 90% found just once. The sequencing input was PBMCs. These receptors all stem from a woman in her twenties or thirties in good health and CMV-seronegative.

This clone was recorded once. This CDR3 reads CASSLFKGAGNQPQHF. The CDR3 DNA is TGTGCCAGCAGTTTATTTAAGGGGGCGGGCAATCAGCCCCAGCATTTT. The chain combines TRBV28 with TRBJ1-5, with 7 nucleotides matching TRBD1. J gave up 2 bases and V 1 base, and 5 bases lay outside the gene matches. This CDR3 comprises 16 residues. Germline V CDR1 and CDR2: MDHEN, SYDVKM.

V usage is TRBV27 and J usage is TRBJ2-7; 9 nucleotides line up with TRBD1. This CDR3 contains 13 residues. J lost 4 bases, V lost 6 bases, and 4 bases had no gene match. CDR1 is MNHEY and CDR2 is SMNVEV in the germline V gene (reference sequence). CDR3 loop: CASRDRGPYEQYF. CDR3 DNA: TGTGCCAGCAGGGACAGGGGCCCTTACGAGCAGTACTTC.

In this sample, this clone turned up once. This chain uses TRBV10-1 with TRBJ2-6; 8 bases are a match to TRBD1. The CDR3 consists of 17 residues. The germline gives CDR1 WNHNN, CDR2 SYGVQD (reference sequence). V was clipped by 6 bases and J by 0 bases; unmatched bases: 7. The CDR3 is CASSLQGALSGANVLTF. The DNA of the CDR3 is TGCGCCAGCAGCCTTCAGGGGGCTCTCTCTGGGGCCAACGTCCTGACTTTC.

The gene calls are TRBV6-6 and TRBJ2-5; 8 bases are a match to TRBD1. There are 14 residues in the CDR3. V dropped 6 bases and J dropped 2; count of bases not matched to a gene: 5. Germline V CDR1 and CDR2: MNHNY, SVGAGI (reference sequence). In DNA, the CDR3 is TGTGCCAGCAGGACAGGGGATGGGCAAGAGACCCAGTACTTC. Its protein product is CASRTGDGQETQYF.

About this clone: This same CDR3 is encoded by further DNA sequences in the sample. The chain combines TRBV19 with TRBJ2-3; D not certain. Germline CDR1 is LNHDA and CDR2 is SQIVND (reference sequence). The CDR3 is 12 residues long. Trimming removed 5 bases at V and 1 base at J, with 4 bases between. Here the CDR3 DNA reads TGTGCCAGTAGTCCGCGCACAGATACGCAGTATTTT. Translated, it gives CASSPRTDTQYF.

This sequence joins TRBV27 and TRBJ2-5; TRBD2 agrees at 12 bases. With 2 bases clipped from V and 4 bases from J, the junction kept 2 bases outside the gene matches. Germline assignment: CDR1 MNHEY and CDR2 SMNVEV (reference sequence). The CDR3 is 15 amino acids. CDR3 nucleotide sequence: TGTGCCAGCAGTTTACTAGCGGGAGGGTTAGAGACCCAGTACTTC. It yields the protein CASSLLAGGLETQYF.

The genes are TRBV7-6 and TRBJ2-2; TRBD1 aligns across 12 bases. The germline V gene has CDR1 SGHVS and CDR2 FNYEAQ. The CDR3 runs to 20 residues. J gave up 1 base and V 0 bases, and 9 bases lay outside the gene matches. The CDR3: CASSLAFGTGGKRNTGELFF. The CDR3 DNA reads as TGTGCCAGCAGCTTAGCGTTCGGGACAGGGGGCAAAAGGAACACCGGGGAGCTGTTTTTT.

This chain joins TRBV19 and TRBJ1-5; 7 bases match TRBD1. V shed 1 base, J shed 9 bases, and the junction held 6 bases outside the gene matches. The CDR3 runs to 14 residues. Per the germline V gene, CDR1 is LNHDA and CDR2 is SQIVND (reference sequence). The DNA of the CDR3 is TGTGCCAGTAGTATAGCAACACAGGGGACGCCCCAGCATTTT. Protein sequence: CASSIATQGTPQHF.

In DNA form, the CDR3 reads TGCGCCAGCAGCTCGGGGGACTACGAGCAGTACTTC. The encoded protein is CASSSGDYEQYF. V gene TRBV5-1 combines with J gene TRBJ2-7; tentative D call: TRBD2 (6 bases). CDR1 is SGHRS and CDR2 is YFSETQ in the germline V gene. The CDR3 contains 12 residues. V lost 3 bases, J lost 3 bases, and 7 bases lay in between.